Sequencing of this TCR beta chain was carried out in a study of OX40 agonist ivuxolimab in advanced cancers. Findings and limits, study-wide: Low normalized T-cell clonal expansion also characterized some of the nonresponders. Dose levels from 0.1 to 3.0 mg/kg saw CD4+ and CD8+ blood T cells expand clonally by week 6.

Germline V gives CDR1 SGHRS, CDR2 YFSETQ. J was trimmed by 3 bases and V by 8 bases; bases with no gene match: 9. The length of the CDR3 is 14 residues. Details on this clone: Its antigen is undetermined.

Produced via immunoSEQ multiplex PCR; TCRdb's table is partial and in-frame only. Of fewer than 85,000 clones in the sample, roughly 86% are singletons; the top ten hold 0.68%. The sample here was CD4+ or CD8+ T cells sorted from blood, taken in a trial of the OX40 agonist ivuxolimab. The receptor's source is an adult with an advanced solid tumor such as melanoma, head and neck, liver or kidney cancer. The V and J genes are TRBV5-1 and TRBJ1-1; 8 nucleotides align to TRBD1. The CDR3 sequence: CASLQGGADTEAFF. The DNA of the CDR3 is TGCGCCAGTTTACAGGGGGGAGCGGACACTGAAGCTTTCTTT.